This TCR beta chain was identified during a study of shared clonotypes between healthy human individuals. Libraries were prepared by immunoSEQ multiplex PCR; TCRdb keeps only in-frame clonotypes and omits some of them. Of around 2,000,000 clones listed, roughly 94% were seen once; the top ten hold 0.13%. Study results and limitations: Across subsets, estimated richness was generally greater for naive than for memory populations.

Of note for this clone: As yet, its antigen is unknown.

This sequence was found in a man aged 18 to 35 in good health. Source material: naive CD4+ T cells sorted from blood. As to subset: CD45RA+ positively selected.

The DNA for the CDR3 is TGTGCCAGCACCCCAGGGACTATGGGAAACATTCAGTACTTC. This codes for CASTPGTMGNIQYF. The V call is TRBV27, the J call TRBJ2-4; 7 bases are a match to TRBD2. This CDR3 spans 14 amino acids. V lost 7 bases, J lost 6 bases, and 9 bases stayed unmatched. Per germline, CDR1 MNHEY and CDR2 SMNVEV (reference sequence).